This T cell receptor beta chain stems from a study of cytomegalovirus exposure and HLA in healthy donors. Study-level information: Assignment to the Caucasian-associated ancestry cluster applied to over 70% of the approximately 400 genotyped donors.

Both 60 Vbeta primers and 13 Jbeta primers went into the PCR. TCRdb keeps only in-frame clones here, not all; method: immunoSEQ multiplex PCR. The sample records 30,000 to 40,000 clones, roughly 82% being singletons. The CDR3 contains 13 residues. Germline V CDR1 and CDR2: LGHNA, YNFKEQ. The V end was cut by 0 bases, the J end by 6 bases, with 9 bases between. This chain links TRBV4-2 with TRBJ2-7; D is perhaps TRBD2 (5 bases). This clonotype was obtained from a woman younger than 35 in good health and CMV-seropositive. Sequencing input: PBMCs. This CDR3 reads CASSQDRGSEQYF. In nucleotides, the CDR3 is TGTGCCAGCAGCCAAGATCGGGGTAGCGAGCAGTACTTC.